The rows below give T cell receptor beta chains drawn from one sample of a study of human T cells and chemical hapten exposure. TCRdb re-called the RACE reads with MiXCR, one entry per CDR3 protein. Of approximately 320,000 distinct CDR3 sequences listed, about 5.4% are singletons. The sample consisted of whole blood, taken in connection with sensitization to the hapten diphenylcyclopropenone (DPC). The origin of the receptors is a woman between 18 and 29 years old with alopecia areata. Some clones in this sample may be carry-over from other donors' samples. The CDR3 runs from the conserved cysteine through the conserved F or W. The D gene is left open where the match is weak. Where a row states a size, it is once, few, many or the class of an expanded clone; other rows omit it.

>TRBJ2-1|NA|many|TRBV7-9
CASSPRGGTYNEQFF
TGTGCCAGCAGCCCTAGGGGCGGGACATACAATGAGCAGTTCTTC
>TRBJ2-6|NA|many|TRBV15
CATSMSGAPGANVLTF
TGTGCCACCAGCATGTCAGGTGCCCCCGGGGCCAACGTCCTGACTTTC
>TRBJ1-4|NA|many|TRBV6-5
CASSYWPARDRGKLFF
TGTGCCAGCAGTTACTGGCCGGCGAGGGACCGTGGGAAACTGTTTTTT
>TRBJ1-4|NA|NA|TRBV6-5
CASSWGLTQEKLFF
TGTGCCAGCAGTTGGGGCCTTACGCAGGAAAAACTGTTTTTT
>TRBJ1-1|NA|NA|TRBV7-8
CASNTGHMNTEAFF
TGTGCCAGCAACACGGGGCACATGAACACTGAAGCTTTCTTT
>TRBJ1-1|TRBD1|many|TRBV20-1
CSAPDRVNTEAFF
TGCAGTGCTCCGGACAGGGTGAACACTGAAGCTTTCTTT
>TRBJ2-7|TRBD2|NA|TRBV3-1
CASNSGSSYEQYF
TGTGCCAGCAACAGCGGGAGCTCCTACGAGCAGTACTTC
>TRBJ2-7|NA|NA|TRBV20-1
CTNPTSEPGQDFSYEQYF
TGCACCAACCCAACCTCCGAACCTGGGCAGGATTTCTCCTACGAGCAGTACTTC
>TRBJ1-1|NA|NA|TRBV6-2/TRBV6-3
CASSYLDRLTEAFF
TGTGCCAGCAGTTACCTAGACAGGTTGACTGAAGCTTTCTTT
>TRBJ2-3|TRBD2|few|TRBV6-2/TRBV6-3
CASSPGTSGGPARGQYF
TGTGCCAGCAGCCCCGGGACTAGCGGGGGGCCCGCACGAGGGCAGTATTTT
>TRBJ1-1|TRBD1|NA|TRBV20-1
CSARWTGSNTEALF
TGCAGTGCTAGATGGACAGGATCGAACACTGAAGCTTTGTTT
>TRBJ2-7|TRBD1|NA|TRBV5-1
CASSPLQGALREQYF
TGCGCCAGCAGCCCCTTACAGGGGGCGCTTCGCGAGCAGTACTTC
>TRBJ2-1|TRBD2|many|TRBV7-6
CASSLSDRLAGSPGNEQFF
TGTGCCAGCAGCTTATCAGATCGTTTAGCGGGGAGTCCCGGGAATGAGCAGTTCTTC
>TRBJ2-1|NA|many|TRBV6-6
CASSYGPKRGGDPTEQFF
TGTGCCAGCAGTTACGGCCCAAAGAGGGGCGGGGATCCCACTGAGCAGTTCTTC
>TRBJ1-2|TRBD1|many|TRBV7-6
CASSPPRGSYGYTF
TGTGCCAGCAGTCCGCCCAGGGGGAGCTATGGCTACACCTTC
>TRBJ1-5|NA|many|TRBV5-1
CASSLGRGDQPQHF
TGCGCCAGCAGCTTGGGGAGGGGAGACCAGCCCCAGCATTTT
>TRBJ1-1|NA|many|TRBV5-1
CASSSMGLVNTEAFF
TGCGCCAGCAGCTCAATGGGGCTCGTAAATACTGAAGCTTTCTTT
>TRBJ1-3|NA|NA|TRBV4-1
CASSHAGGSLYTIYF
TGCGCCAGCAGTCACGCCGGGGGGTCCCTATACACCATATATTTT
>TRBJ2-1|TRBD2|many|TRBV11-1
CASSGGGAYNEQFF
TGTGCCAGCAGCGGCGGGGGGGCCTACAATGAGCAGTTCTTC
>TRBJ2-1|NA|few|TRBV7-2
CASSFIWYNEQFF
TGTGCCAGCAGCTTTATTTGGTACAATGAGCAGTTCTTC
>TRBJ2-7|TRBD2|many|TRBV20-1
CSAINPSLPASGDEQYF
TGCAGTGCCATAAACCCCTCCCTTCCGGCTAGCGGGGACGAGCAGTACTTC
>TRBJ1-4|TRBD1|few|TRBV12-3/TRBV12-4
CASSFRGPPTNEKLFF
TGTGCCAGCAGTTTTAGGGGGCCGCCAACTAATGAAAAACTGTTTTTT
>TRBJ1-6|TRBD1|NA|TRBV18
CASSPPGQGKESPLHF
TGTGCCAGCTCACCACCGGGACAGGGGAAAGAATCACCCCTCCACTTT
>TRBJ2-7|TRBD1|NA|TRBV25-1
CASSDRTGGPYEQYF
TGTGCCAGCAGTGACCGTACAGGGGGCCCCTACGAGCAGTACTTC
>TRBJ2-7|NA|few|TRBV6-1
CASSDRIYEQYF
TGTGCCAGCAGTGACAGGATCTACGAGCAGTACTTC
>TRBJ2-7|TRBD1|NA|TRBV27
CASGVGTGGREQYF
TGTGCCAGCGGCGTGGGGACAGGGGGCAGGGAGCAGTACTTC
>TRBJ1-4|NA|NA|TRBV27
CASSPDGSNEKLFF
TGTGCCAGCAGTCCGGACGGAAGTAATGAAAAACTGTTTTTT
>TRBJ1-5|NA|NA|TRBV20-1
CSARPGNSNQPQHF
TGCAGTGCTCGACCAGGTAATAGCAATCAGCCCCAGCATTTT
>TRBJ2-7|TRBD1|few|TRBV6-2/TRBV6-3
CASRNAVRGQKGEQYF
TGTGCCAGCAGAAACGCGGTCAGGGGGCAAAAAGGGGAGCAGTACTTC
>TRBJ1-2|NA|many|TRBV14
CASSQVGVRGRGYGYTF
TGTGCCAGCAGCCAAGTTGGGGTCCGGGGGCGAGGCTATGGCTACACCTTC
>TRBJ1-2|TRBD1|many|TRBV29-1
CSGGQGSNYGYTF
TGCAGCGGCGGACAGGGCTCTAACTATGGCTACACCTTC
>TRBJ1-3|NA|few|TRBV6-2/TRBV6-3
CASSYPFGRDSGNTIYF
TGTGCCAGCAGTTACCCTTTCGGCAGGGACTCTGGAAACACCATATATTTT
>TRBJ2-1|TRBD2|NA|TRBV2
CASGPYERGVNSYNEQFF
TGTGCCAGCGGTCCGTACGAGCGGGGGGTGAACTCCTACAATGAGCAGTTCTTC
>TRBJ1-4|NA|many|TRBV20-1
CSARSGGLDEKLFF
TGCAGTGCTAGGTCGGGAGGACTAGATGAAAAACTGTTTTTT
>TRBJ1-2|NA|many|TRBV7-8
CASSLASLPGENGRGYTF
TGTGCCAGCAGCTTAGCGTCCTTACCGGGGGAGAACGGACGTGGCTACACCTTC